Listed here is a single T cell receptor beta chain. The target of this receptor is not known. Base qualities are not recorded, but no much larger clone differs from it by a single base. These data are taken from a study of CD8+ T cells in alopecia areata (dated by TCRdb to the late 2010s). A note on the overall study: Treated patients were enrolled in an open-label pilot trial of oral tofacitinib, 5 to 10 mg twice daily, for moderate-to-severe alopecia areata. On the human side, TCRbeta sequencing was run on scalp tissue and on sorted CD4+ and CD8+ peripheral blood T cells from healthy controls and from alopecia areata patients with either patchy or totalis/universalis disease. RNA came from the PAXgene miRNA kit for fixed scalp, the miRNeasy kit for PBMCs, and the RNeasy kit for mouse skin. TCRbeta CDR3 regions were amplified by immunoSEQ multiplex PCR with 35 Vbeta forward and 13 Jbeta reverse primers. Patients on tofacitinib were biopsied at baseline and after 4 and 24 weeks of treatment, and several of the patients also had a later scalp biopsy. Tofacitinib was given for 6 to 18 months, followed by 6 months of follow-up off drug to assess delayed response and recurrence. Scalp clonality was compared among normal scalp (n=4), patchy alopecia areata scalp (n=8), and alopecia totalis/universalis scalp (n=8). To study T cell clonal expansion in alopecia areata, the researchers applied high-throughput TCRbeta sequencing to both the C3H/HeJ mouse model and human patients. Results the study describes overall, beyond this receptor: Shared TCR sequences between patients were less evident than in mice, which may be partly attributable to HLA diversity in the patient population. Compared with normal scalp, lesional scalp, particularly in alopecia totalis/universalis, had higher clonality and more expanded CD8+ clones, which suggests antigenic drive. Unlike mouse skin, which is dominated by gammadelta T cells, normal human skin has resident alphabeta T cells that are also sequenced, and this complicates analysis of the scalp TCR repertoire.

V has 3 bases trimmed and J has 9 bases trimmed; junction bases matching no gene number 11. Sequences LNHNV (CDR1) and YYDKDF (CDR2) are obtained from the germline V gene (reference sequence). The CDR3, from cysteine to phenylalanine, totals 15 residues. Only the CDR3 DNA stays, 45 bases, in frame from base 1. Sample time point, as interpreted from the label and publication: baseline before oral tofacitinib. Lesional scalp punch biopsies and peripheral blood were obtained from alopecia areata patients. PBMCs were isolated by density centrifugation and stained for CD3, CD4 and CD8, after which CD4+ and CD8+ T cells were sorted on a FACSAria. The library was produced with the immunoSEQ multiplex PCR assay. To provide template for TCR sequencing, every sample had RNA extracted and reverse transcribed into cDNA. SuperScript III was used for first-strand cDNA synthesis, primed with a 2:1 mix of oligo-dT and random hexamers. A synthetic immune receptor repertoire was used to assess amplification bias, and residual bias was removed computationally. As for how the authors treated the data: Raw reads were preprocessed to remove errors, and CDR3 was defined according to IMGT conventions as the region from the conserved cysteine to phenylalanine. Clonality was computed by normalizing Shannon entropy by log2 of the number of productive unique TCRs and subtracting the result from 1. Whether scalp clones were CD4 or CD8 was inferred by matching scalp TCRbeta sequences against CD4 and CD8 repertoires sorted from blood. TCRdb stores this immuneACCESS table with in-frame sequences only. Part of the clones is absent; in the studies checked, under half of the shortfall reflects unresolved V genes, and no reason is known for the rest. D and trimming come from the DNA, and the V and J calls and clone size come from that table. The sample has hundreds of thousands of clones on record, 65% to 70% of them singletons. The top ten clones comprise approximately 1.2% of the sample.

The source of this sequence is a human donor with alopecia areata. This specimen was CD4+ T cells sorted from blood, taken at week 0. Recombination linked TRBV15 to TRBJ1-5; 7 central bases correspond to TRBD1. The bases are TGTGCCACCAGCAGGGCACGGGACAGCCTGGGGCCCCAGCATTTT. Its coded protein is CATSRARDSLGPQHF. Extended through the reference TRBV15 and TRBJ1-5 proteins, this CDR3 yields the full variable domain: DAMVIQNPRYQVTQFGKPVTLSCSQTLNHNVMYWYQQKSSQAPKLLFHYYDKDFNNEADTPDNFQSRRPNTSFCFLDIRSPGLGDTAMYLCATSRARDSLGPQHFGDGTRLSIL.